This is a list of T cell receptor beta chains from one sample in a study of T cells in localized non-small cell lung cancer. Repertoires were generated with immunoSEQ multiplex PCR, while TCRdb's copy carries only in-frame clones and drops some. The sample records about 41,000 clones, around 83% being singletons. The sequencing here drew on PBMCs, taken before any cancer treatment. Every receptor here comes from a man aged 35 to 69 with stage II lung adenocarcinoma. Both conserved end residues are part of each CDR3. Fields, in order: clone size, J gene, D gene, V gene, CDR3 DNA, CDR3 protein. D genes are given only for firm matches. Clone size is given for some rows only: seen once, a few or many times, or a class if the clone is expanded.

>-|TRBJ1-1|TRBD1|TRBV5-1
TGCGCCAGCAGCCCCAGGGGGCCGGAGAACACTGAAGCTTTCTTT
CASSPRGPENTEAFF
>-|TRBJ2-7|-|TRBV19
TGTGCCAGTATGAGCGGAGCCTACGAGCAGTACTTC
CASMSGAYEQYF
>-|TRBJ2-7|-|TRBV6-1
TGTGCCAGCAGTGCTGGCCCCTCCTACGAGCAGTACTTC
CASSAGPSYEQYF
>few|TRBJ2-7|-|TRBV6-1
TGTGCCAGCAGTACAGGCCCTTGGGGCGAGCAGTACTTC
CASSTGPWGEQYF
>-|TRBJ2-1|-|TRBV6-1
TGTGCCAGCACCCCTGGGTTCTACAATGAGCAGTTCTTC
CASTPGFYNEQFF
>few|TRBJ2-3|-|TRBV11-2
TGTGCCAGCAGCTTAGATCGCCAGTATACGCAGTATTTT
CASSLDRQYTQYF
>-|TRBJ2-3|TRBD1|TRBV2
TGTGCCAGCAGTTTAACAGGGGTCACGACAGATACGCAGTATTTT
CASSLTGVTTDTQYF
>once|TRBJ1-1|-|TRBV5-6
TGTGCCAGCAGCTCCCTTAAACAGGCCAACACTGAAGCTTTCTTT
CASSSLKQANTEAFF
>few|TRBJ2-7|-|TRBV9
TGTGCCAGCAGCGTAGATGTAGGCGAGCAGTACTTC
CASSVDVGEQYF
>-|TRBJ1-2|-|TRBV10-3
TGTGCCATCAGTGAGTCTCCAGGAGTAGAAGGCTACACCTTC
CAISESPGVEGYTF
>once|TRBJ2-3|-|TRBV4-1
TGCGCCAGCAGCCAAGGGGACTCCACAACGCAGTATTTT
CASSQGDSTTQYF
>-|TRBJ1-2|TRBD1|TRBV19
TGTGCCAGTAGTACCGGACAGGGGGGGAATGGCTACACCTTC
CASSTGQGGNGYTF
>-|TRBJ2-7|-|TRBV14
TGTGCCAGCAGCCGATCATCGGGACCGGCCTACGAGCAGTACTTC
CASSRSSGPAYEQYF
>-|TRBJ1-2|TRBD1|TRBV5-1
TGCGCCAGCAGCTCAGCGGACAGGGGGCGTCCCTATGGCTACACCTTC
CASSSADRGRPYGYTF
>-|TRBJ2-3|-|TRBV10-3
TGTGCCATCGCAGGGGATAATAGAGCAGATACGCAGTATTTT
CAIAGDNRADTQYF
>-|TRBJ2-5|TRBD2|TRBV7-2
TGTGCCAGCAGCCCCGGACTAGCGGGGCAATTGATCCAAGAGACCCAGTACTTC
CASSPGLAGQLIQETQYF
>few|TRBJ1-6|-|TRBV6-5
TGTGCCAGCAGACCTACAAGACCCGATTCACCCCTCCACTTT
CASRPTRPDSPLHF
>few|TRBJ2-3|TRBD2|TRBV7-8
TGTGCCAGCAGCCCTCCCAAGAGCCAGCGGGGGAAAGATACGCAGTATTTT
CASSPPKSQRGKDTQYF
>-|TRBJ2-5|TRBD2|TRBV7-2
TGTGCCAGCAGACAGGGACTAGCGGGAGAGGAGACCCAGTACTTC
CASRQGLAGEETQYF
>-|TRBJ2-1|TRBD2|TRBV7-6
TGTGCCAGCAGCTTCAGCGGGAGCAAATACAATGAGCAGTTCTTC
CASSFSGSKYNEQFF
>-|TRBJ1-6|-|TRBV28
TGTGCCACCAACGGGGCAAATAATTCACCCCTCCACTTT
CATNGANNSPLHF
>-|TRBJ1-1|-|TRBV11-2
TGTGCCAGCAGCTTAACACCACAGGGAAGAACTGAAGCTTTCTTT
CASSLTPQGRTEAFF
>-|TRBJ1-1|-|TRBV2
TGTGCCAGCAGTGAAGGGCAGGGGCTGAACACTGAAGCTTTCTTT
CASSEGQGLNTEAFF
>-|TRBJ2-1|-|TRBV6-1
TGTGCCAGCAGTGGGGGGGCGAAAGGGCAGTTCTTC
CASSGGAKGQFF
>-|TRBJ1-1|-|TRBV5-4
TGTGCCAGCAGCTCGGGGGACCCGGGCAACACTGAAGCTTTCTTT
CASSSGDPGNTEAFF
>-|TRBJ2-2|-|TRBV19
TGTGCCAGTAGTATGGTAGGGCTCACCGGGGAGCTGTTTTTT
CASSMVGLTGELFF
>-|TRBJ1-4|-|TRBV7-9
TGTGCCAGCAGCCCAATGACCTATGAAAAACTGTTTTTT
CASSPMTYEKLFF